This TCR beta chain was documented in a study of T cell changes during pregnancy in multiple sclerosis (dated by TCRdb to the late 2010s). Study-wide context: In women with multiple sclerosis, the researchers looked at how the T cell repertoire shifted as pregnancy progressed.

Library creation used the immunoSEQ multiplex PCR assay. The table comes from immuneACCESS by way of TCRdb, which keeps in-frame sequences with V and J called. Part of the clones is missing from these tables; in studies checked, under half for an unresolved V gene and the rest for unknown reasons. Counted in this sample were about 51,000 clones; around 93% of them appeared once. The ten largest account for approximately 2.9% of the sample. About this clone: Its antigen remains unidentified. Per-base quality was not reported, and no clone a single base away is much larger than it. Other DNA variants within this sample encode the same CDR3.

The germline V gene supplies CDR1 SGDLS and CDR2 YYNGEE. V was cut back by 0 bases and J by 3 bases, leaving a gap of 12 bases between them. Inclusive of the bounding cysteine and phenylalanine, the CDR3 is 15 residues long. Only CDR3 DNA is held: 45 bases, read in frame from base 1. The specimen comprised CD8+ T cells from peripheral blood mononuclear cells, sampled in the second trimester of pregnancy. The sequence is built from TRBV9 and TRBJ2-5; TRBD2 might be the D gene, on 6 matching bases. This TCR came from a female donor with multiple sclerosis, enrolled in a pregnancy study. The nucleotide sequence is TGTGCCAGCAGCGTAGCTCCGGGACTGGAAGAGACCCAGTACTTC. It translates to CASSVAPGLEETQYF.